The present entry profiles one T cell receptor beta chain with its context. The antigen it binds to is not known. Per-nucleotide qualities are absent, and no much larger clonotype sits a single base away. The germline ends are 12 bases apart after V is trimmed by 2 bases and J by 1 base. Its CDR3 holds 16 amino acids, cysteine through phenylalanine. Just the 48-base CDR3 DNA is kept, in frame starting at base 1. From the germline V gene (reference sequence), CDR1 is MNHEY and CDR2 is SMNVEV. The immunoSEQ Assay, a bias-controlled multiplex PCR, was used to amplify TCRbeta CDR3 regions from genomic DNA. Per the source publication's procedure: The number of nucleated cells in each sample was estimated from the amplification of reference gene primers within the assay. To quantify the absolute abundance of each unique TCRbeta CDR3 rearrangement, sequence reads were collapsed and filtered. For each sample, productive Simpson clonality was calculated as the square root of Simpson's diversity index over productive rearrangements. TCRdb carries this immuneACCESS record with in-frame sequences only. Its versions omit some clonotypes, under half of them owing to an unresolved V gene in the studies checked, with the rest unexplained. V and J calls and clone size follow that table, whereas D and trimming were derived from the DNA. A total of approximately 150,000 clones appear in this sample, approximately 84% of them only once. The top ten clones comprise more than 3% of the sample.

Participants in the prospective study were aged about 18 to 95 years, lived in 20 to 30 United States geographic areas, and enrolled through a virtual design. To assign participants to cohorts, the prospective study relied on clinical history that participants themselves reported in a screening survey and a study questionnaire. Mobile phlebotomists in the prospective study collected whole blood, serum and a nasopharyngeal or oropharyngeal swab from every participant. Participants in the prospective study had the option to provide additional blood draws and questionnaires over a roughly two-month period. Prospective study blood samples were shipped either frozen or at room temperature before DNA extraction. This sample is part of a study of blood T cell repertoires in COVID-19 (dated by TCRdb to between 2020 and 2021). About the study as a whole: Recovered participants in ImmuneRACE Cohort 3 were defined by two consecutive negative NP/OP PCR tests, clearance by a healthcare professional, or resolution of symptoms. The sample metadata nearly always contained a de-identified subject ID, COVID-19 status, age in years and sex. The samples were drawn from the first 160 participants of the ongoing ImmuneRACE study and from 1,254 subjects provided by 6 global collaborators. Deeply sampled blood TCRbeta repertoires from subjects exposed to, actively infected with, or recovered from COVID-19 were included in the dataset. Samples from collaborators originated in the United States, Italy and Spain and spanned both the acute and convalescent phases of COVID-19. Where available, HLA class I and class II types were obtained from metadata supplied by the sample provider rather than from assay-based typing. The prospective study material was composed of cDNA or gDNA derived from T cells, B-cell-depleted T cells, or PBMCs. A freely available public database, intended as a resource for researchers studying the immune response to SARS-CoV-2, is where the repertoires were released.

General findings and caveats noted by the study authors: The quantity of clinical and demographic metadata differed by source and by participant and was supplied without curation.

The chain couples TRBV27 to TRBJ1-5, and the D gene may be TRBD1, 5 bases matching. This receptor was taken from a man between 50 and 59 years old in a cohort exposed to, infected with or recovered from COVID-19 (not recorded which). Sequencing used PBMCs or T cells enriched from blood (not recorded which). The CDR3 amino acid sequence is: CASSLGGEGSNQPQHF. At the DNA level, the sequence is TGTGCCAGCAGTTTAGGGGGGGAGGGAAGCAATCAGCCCCAGCATTTT.